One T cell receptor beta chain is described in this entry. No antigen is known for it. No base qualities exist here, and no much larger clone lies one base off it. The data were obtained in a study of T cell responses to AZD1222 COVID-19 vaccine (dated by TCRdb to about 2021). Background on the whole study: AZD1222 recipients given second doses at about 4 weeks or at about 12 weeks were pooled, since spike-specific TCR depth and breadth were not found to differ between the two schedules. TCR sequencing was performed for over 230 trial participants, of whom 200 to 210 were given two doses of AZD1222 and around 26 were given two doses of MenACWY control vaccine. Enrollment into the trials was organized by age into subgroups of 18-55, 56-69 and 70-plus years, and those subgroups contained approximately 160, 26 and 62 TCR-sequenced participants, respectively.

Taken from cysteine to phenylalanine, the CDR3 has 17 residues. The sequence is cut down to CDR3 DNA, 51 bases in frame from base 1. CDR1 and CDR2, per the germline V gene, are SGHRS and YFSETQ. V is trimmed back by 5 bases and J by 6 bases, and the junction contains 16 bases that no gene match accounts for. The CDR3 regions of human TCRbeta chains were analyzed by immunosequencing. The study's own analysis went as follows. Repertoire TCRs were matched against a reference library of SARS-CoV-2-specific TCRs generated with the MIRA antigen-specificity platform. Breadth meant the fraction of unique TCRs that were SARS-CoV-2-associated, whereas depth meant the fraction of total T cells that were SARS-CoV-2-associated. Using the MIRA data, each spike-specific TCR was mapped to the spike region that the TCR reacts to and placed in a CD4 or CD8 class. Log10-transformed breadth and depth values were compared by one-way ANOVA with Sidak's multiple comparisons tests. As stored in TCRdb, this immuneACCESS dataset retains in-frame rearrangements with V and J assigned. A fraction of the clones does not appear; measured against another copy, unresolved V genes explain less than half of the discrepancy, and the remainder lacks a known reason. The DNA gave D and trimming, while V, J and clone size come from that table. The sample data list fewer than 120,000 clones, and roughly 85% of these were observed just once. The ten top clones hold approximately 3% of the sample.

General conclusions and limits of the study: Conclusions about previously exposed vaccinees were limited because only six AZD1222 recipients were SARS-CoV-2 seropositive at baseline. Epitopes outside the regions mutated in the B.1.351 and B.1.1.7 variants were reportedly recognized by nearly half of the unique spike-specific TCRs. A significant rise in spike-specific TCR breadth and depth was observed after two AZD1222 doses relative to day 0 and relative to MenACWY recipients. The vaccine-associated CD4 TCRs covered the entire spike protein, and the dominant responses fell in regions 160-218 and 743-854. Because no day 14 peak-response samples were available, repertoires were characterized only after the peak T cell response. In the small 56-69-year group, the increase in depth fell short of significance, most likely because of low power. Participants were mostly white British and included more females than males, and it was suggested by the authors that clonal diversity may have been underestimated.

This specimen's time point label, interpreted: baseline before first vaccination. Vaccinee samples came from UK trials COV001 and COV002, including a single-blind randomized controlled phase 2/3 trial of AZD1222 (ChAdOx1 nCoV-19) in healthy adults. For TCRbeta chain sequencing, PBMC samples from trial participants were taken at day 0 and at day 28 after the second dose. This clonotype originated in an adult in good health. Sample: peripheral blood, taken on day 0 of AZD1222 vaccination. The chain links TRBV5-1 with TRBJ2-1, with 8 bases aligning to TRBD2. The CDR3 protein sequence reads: CASRAAVLGGAPNEQFF. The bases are TGCGCCAGCAGGGCCGCAGTTCTCGGGGGGGCCCCCAATGAGCAGTTCTTC.